What follows are 21 T cell receptor beta chains derived from one specimen sequenced in a study of blood T cell repertoires in COVID-19. The table came from immunoSEQ multiplex PCR; TCRdb's copy has only in-frame clones and leaves some out. The profile covers fewer than 400,000 clones, with more than 75% appearing a single time and over 2.5% taken by the ten largest. Sequenced input: peripheral blood. The origin of the receptors is a human donor in a cohort sampled during active COVID-19.

The rearrangement uses TRBV28 and TRBJ2-1; 11 bases map to TRBD1. V was pared by 3 bases and J by 6 bases, with 13 bases of the junction left unmatched. This CDR3 has 18 amino acids. In germline, CDR1 is MDHEN, CDR2 SYDVKM. This CDR3 reads CASSFLAPAGQGGNEQFF. CDR3 in DNA: TGTGCCAGCAGTTTTCTGGCTCCCGCGGGACAGGGGGGCAATGAGCAGTTCTTC.

This chain uses TRBV19 with TRBJ2-1, with 10 positions matching TRBD2. Germline CDR1 and CDR2: LNHDA and SQIVND (reference sequence). The V segment lost 10 bases and the J segment 0 bases; nucleotides outside the gene matches: 12. The CDR3 contains 17 residues. The CDR3 reads CATGVSSGGYSYNEQFF. In nucleotides, the CDR3 is TGTGCCACCGGGGTGTCTAGCGGGGGTTACTCCTACAATGAGCAGTTCTTC.

With regard to this clone: Within the sample, other DNA sequences also encode this same CDR3. Here the CDR3 reads CASSLSGASTDTQYF. In DNA form, the CDR3 reads TGCGCCAGCAGCTTATCTGGGGCCTCCACAGATACGCAGTATTTT. The chain links TRBV5-1 to TRBJ2-3, with D possibly being TRBD1 (5 bases). Between the trimmed V and J ends, which lost 2 bases and 2 bases, there was a span of 12 bases. CDR1 is SGHRS, CDR2 YFSETQ, per germline. The CDR3 is 15 residues long.

The chain's CDR3 is CASSLAGGPWTQYF. The DNA of the CDR3 is TGTGCCAGCAGTTTGGCGGGGGGGCCATGGACGCAGTATTTT. The chain couples TRBV28 to TRBJ2-3, with TRBD2 matching 9 bases. The germline V gene has CDR1 MDHEN and CDR2 SYDVKM. CDR3 length: 14 residues. Trimming removed 3 bases from V and 9 bases from J; junction bases left unmatched: 7.

The chain couples TRBV10-3 to TRBJ2-1, with 9 positions matching TRBD2. CDR3 length equals 14 residues. The J segment lost 3 bases and the V segment lost 9 bases, leaving 6 bases of the junction unmatched. Germline CDR1 reads ENHRY; CDR2 reads SYGVKD. The chain's CDR3 is CAISRLADYNEQFF. CDR3 DNA sequence: TGTGCCATTTCCAGACTAGCGGACTACAATGAGCAGTTCTTC.

This chain uses TRBV7-8 with TRBJ1-2, with TRBD1 matching over 8 bases. This CDR3 has 16 residues. Germline CDR1 SGHVS, CDR2 FQNEAQ. Trimming removed 5 bases from V and 0 bases from J; junction bases left unmatched: 8. DNA of the CDR3: TGTGCCAGCAGCCCCTGGGACAGGCAAGCTAACTATGGCTACACCTTC. Amino acid sequence: CASSPWDRQANYGYTF.

V and J are TRBV5-8 and TRBJ2-1; TRBD2 agrees at 13 bases. CDR1 is SGHTS, CDR2 YDEGEE, per germline. CDR3 length: 15 residues. V gave up 4 bases and J gave up 9 bases; unmatched junction bases: 7. The CDR3 is CASSQGLAGVIEQFF. In nucleotides, the CDR3 is TGTGCCAGCAGCCAAGGACTAGCGGGAGTTATTGAGCAGTTCTTC.

The J gene is TRBJ1-2, the V gene TRBV30, with D hard to call. Looked up from germline, CDR1 is GTSNPN and CDR2 is SVGIG (reference sequence). Trimming took 1 base from V and 4 from J, leaving 7 bases between them. This CDR3 is built from 12 residues. The CDR3 protein is CAWSGTGYGYTF. The CDR3 DNA reads as TGTGCCTGGAGTGGCACGGGCTATGGCTACACCTTC.

Only one count was recorded for this clone. The V call is TRBV5-5, the J call TRBJ2-1; D perhaps matches TRBD1 (5 bases). V was clipped by 4 bases and J by 7 bases, with 15 bases between them. CDR1 and CDR2 (germline): SGHKS, YYEKEE (reference sequence). The length of the CDR3 is 14 residues. The CDR3 coding sequence is TGTGCCAGCAGCCAGGGCCCTCTCGTAAATGAGCAGTTCTTC. It is translated as CASSQGPLVNEQFF.

The rearrangement joins TRBV3-1 (or the pseudogene TRBV3-2) to TRBJ2-2; the D gene is possibly TRBD1 (6 bases). The germline V and J ends were trimmed by 0 bases and 6 bases, with 11 bases remaining between them. This CDR3 is built from 15 residues. From germline, CDR1 is LGHDT and CDR2 YNNKEL (reference sequence). In DNA form, the CDR3 reads TGTGCCAGCAGCCAAGAACCCAGGGGACCCGGGGAGCTGTTTTTT. Amino acid sequence: CASSQEPRGPGELFF.

V and J are TRBV7-9 and TRBJ2-5, with TRBD1 matching over 7 bases. The V segment lost 6 bases and the J segment 4 bases; nucleotides outside the gene matches: 8. The CDR3 loop spans 14 amino acids. Looked up from germline, CDR1 is SEHNR and CDR2 is FQNEAQ (reference sequence). In DNA form, the CDR3 reads TGTGCCAGCAGGCTAGGGACAGCGGTAGAGACCCAGTACTTC. Translation: CASRLGTAVETQYF.

This sequence joins TRBV4-1 and TRBJ1-3; D remains ambiguous. Germline V CDR1 and CDR2: MGHRA, YSYEKL. The CDR3 extends over 15 amino acids. V was trimmed by 3 bases and J by 0 bases, leaving 9 bases between them. The CDR3 sequence is CASSQAPDSGNTIYF. CDR3 nucleotides: TGCGCCAGCAGCCAGGCCCCTGACTCTGGAAACACCATATATTTT.

This clone was counted once. This sequence joins TRBV2 and TRBJ2-1; 8 bases map to TRBD2. The CDR3 spans 17 residues. Trimming at V came to 8 bases and at J to 7 bases, leaving 19 bases not matched to a gene. Per the germline V gene, CDR1 is SNHLY and CDR2 is FYNNEI. CDR3 region: CASHRGGEWDAGNEQFF. CDR3 nucleotides: TGTGCCAGCCATCGGGGGGGTGAATGGGATGCCGGAAATGAGCAGTTCTTC.

The chain recombines TRBV11-3 with TRBJ2-2; a possible D gene is TRBD1 (6 bases). V lost 4 bases and J 4 bases, leaving 13 bases between the germline ends. Germline lookup yields CDR1 SGHNT and CDR2 YENEEA. The length of the CDR3 is 15 residues. The CDR3 bases are TGTGCCAGCAGCTCCCCGGGACACCCCACCGGGGAGCTGTTTTTT. It specifies CASSSPGHPTGELFF. Using reference TRBV11-3 and TRBJ2-2 for the parts outside the CDR3, the full variable domain is EAGVVQSPRYKIIEKKQPVAFWCNPISGHNTLYWYLQNLGQGPELLIRYENEEAVDDSQLPKDRFSAERLKGVDSTLKIQPAELGDSAVYLCASSSPGHPTGELFFGEGSRLTVL.

The V call is TRBV7-2, the J call TRBJ2-6, with 7 bases that match TRBD1. The CDR3 consists of 16 residues. Per germline, CDR1 SGHTA and CDR2 FQGNSA. The ends lost 1 base at V and 4 bases at J; junction bases unmatched: 4. The CDR3 spells CASSLEGTAGANVLTF. The CDR3 nucleotides are TGTGCCAGCAGCTTAGAGGGGACAGCCGGGGCCAACGTCCTGACTTTC.

J is TRBJ2-5 and V is TRBV13; a possible D gene is TRBD2 (6 bases). Germline values: CDR1 PRHDT, CDR2 FYEKMQ (reference sequence). The CDR3 consists of 19 residues. V was cut by 3 bases and J by 2 bases, with 25 bases left in between. CDR3 region: CASSFYGPMGEEPQETQYF. The CDR3 DNA reads as TGTGCCAGCAGCTTTTACGGACCAATGGGGGAGGAACCTCAAGAGACCCAGTACTTC.

In this sample, this clone turned up a few times. The V gene is TRBV7-9, the J gene TRBJ1-6; 7 bases match TRBD1. The CDR3 length is 14 residues. In germline, CDR1 is SEHNR, CDR2 FQNEAQ (reference sequence). V was clipped by 4 bases and J by 13 bases; unmatched bases: 10. The CDR3 region is CASSYDRERTPLHF. The CDR3 DNA follows: TGTGCCAGCAGCTACGACAGGGAAAGGACGCCCCTCCACTTT.

In this sample, this clone turned up many times. The chain joins TRBV5-6 to TRBJ2-7; tentatively, D is TRBD1 (5 bases). CDR3 length equals 14 residues. Germline values: CDR1 SGHDT, CDR2 YYEEEE. V lost 0 bases and J 4 bases, leaving 11 bases between the germline ends. The CDR3 DNA sequence: TGTGCCAGCAGCTTGGGAAGGGGCCTGTACGAGCAGTACTTC. Translation: CASSLGRGLYEQYF.

This chain joins TRBV27 and TRBJ1-1, with 7 bases aligning to TRBD1. The V segment lost 5 bases and the J segment 5 bases; nucleotides outside the gene matches: 8. Germline values: CDR1 MNHEY, CDR2 SMNVEV (reference sequence). This CDR3 has 14 amino acids. This CDR3 is CASSLTGRRTEAFF. As DNA, the CDR3 is TGTGCCAGCAGTCTGACAGGGCGGCGTACTGAAGCTTTCTTT.

The chain is built from TRBV29-1 and TRBJ2-3, with D possibly being TRBD2 (5 bases). The CDR3 extends over 17 amino acids. The V gene's germline CDR1 is SQVTM and CDR2 ANQGSEA. V dropped 3 bases and J dropped 6 bases, with 25 bases sitting between them. CDR3: CSVERTRLGVGRDTQYF. In DNA form, the CDR3 reads TGCAGCGTTGAGCGAACCAGACTGGGAGTGGGTAGGGATACGCAGTATTTT.

The chain uses TRBV10-3 and TRBJ2-7; TRBD1 agrees at 9 bases. Germline CDR1 reads ENHRY; CDR2 reads SYGVKD. The CDR3 loop spans 14 amino acids. V trimming: 6 bases; J trimming: 3 bases; junction bases outside the gene matches: 6. This CDR3 reads CAISILTGGYEQYF. CDR3 nucleotide sequence: TGTGCCATCAGCATATTGACAGGGGGCTACGAGCAGTACTTC.